This T cell receptor beta chain was recovered during a study of cytomegalovirus exposure and HLA in healthy donors. With regard to this clone: Its antigen remains unknown.

A multiplex PCR was run with 60 Vbeta primers and 13 Jbeta primers. Assay: immunoSEQ multiplex PCR; the TCRdb copy retains only in-frame clones and omits some. Altogether 160,000 or so clones are present, 60% to 80% being singletons, with the ten largest covering 2.4%. After removal of 0 bases from V and 3 bases from J, the junction contained 4 bases not matched to a gene. This CDR3 comprises 16 residues. In germline, CDR1 is LGHNA, CDR2 YNFKEQ. Donors counted as nominally healthy when sampled, yet unrecorded immune exposures were likely. Study conclusions and caveats: An apparent linkage of common viral pathogens to several of the most significant clusters emerged in a later analysis. Across all donors, roughly uniform sequencing depth was an assumption of the presence/absence analyses.

The clonotype was recovered from a man in his sixties in good health and CMV-seronegative. This chain connects TRBV4-2 to TRBJ2-7; 11 bases map to TRBD1. Sequenced sample: PBMCs. This CDR3 is CASSQDGTGGNYEQYF. Written as DNA, the CDR3 is TGTGCCAGCAGCCAAGACGGGACAGGGGGGAACTACGAGCAGTACTTC.